Presented here are 32 T cell receptor beta chains from one specimen sequenced in a study of human T cells and chemical hapten exposure. Described time point: patch test 3, about 24 weeks after DPC sensitization. The treatment is: therapeutic diphenylcyclopropenone sensitization with weekly scalp DPC. In TCRdb, the RACE reads were re-called with MiXCR into one record per CDR3 protein. The table records 95,000 to 150,000 distinct CDR3 sequences, approximately 10% of them present only once. Sequences were derived from whole blood, sampled in connection with sensitization to the hapten diphenylcyclopropenone (DPC). The receptors come from a woman in her fifties or sixties with alopecia areata. Some clones in this sample may be carry-over from other donors' samples.

The table lists this clonotype with a few counts. This chain joins TRBV7-2 and TRBJ2-3, with D possibly being TRBD1 or TRBD2 (6 bases each). The length of the CDR3 is 16 residues. Germline assignment: CDR1 SGHTA and CDR2 FQGNSA. Trimming pared 0 bases from V and 1 base from J, leaving 11 bases between. CDR3 amino acids: CASSLAMRGGTDTQYF. CDR3 sequence (DNA): TGTGCCAGCAGCTTAGCTATGAGGGGGGGCACAGATACGCAGTATTTT.

This chain connects TRBV13 to TRBJ1-2; D gene ambiguous. CDR1 is PRHDT and CDR2 is FYEKMQ in the germline V gene (reference sequence). V was shortened by 0 bases and J by 5 bases, with 13 bases between the two germline ends. This CDR3 contains 15 residues. CDR3 residues: CASSLGATDIYGYTF. In DNA, the CDR3 is TGTGCCAGCAGCTTAGGAGCCACCGATATATATGGCTACACCTTC.

V gene TRBV20-1 combines with J gene TRBJ1-4; the D is unclear. V shed 1 base and J shed 5 bases, with 8 bases lying between them. Germline CDR1 is DFQATT and CDR2 is SNEGSKA (reference sequence). The CDR3 runs to 13 residues. The CDR3 region has the DNA TGCAGTGCTAGAGGAGGACCCAATGAAAAACTGTTTTTT. This sequence encodes CSARGGPNEKLFF.

In its sample, this clonotype was seen many times. J is TRBJ2-2 and V is TRBV27, with D possibly TRBD1 on 5 matching bases. The CDR3 runs to 14 residues. Trimming cost V 7 bases and J 4 bases, with 13 bases left between them. CDR1 MNHEY and CDR2 SMNVEV come from the germline V gene (reference sequence). The CDR3 region is CASIGREATGELFF. The CDR3 DNA follows: TGTGCCAGCATCGGCAGGGAAGCCACCGGGGAGCTGTTTTTT.

J is TRBJ2-5 and V is TRBV29-1; 9 nucleotides match TRBD1. Germline CDR1 is SQVTM and CDR2 is ANQGSEA. J lost 3 bases, V lost 6 bases, and 5 bases had no gene match. CDR3 length: 13 residues. DNA for the CDR3: TGCAGCGTGGCGGGACAGGGTGAAGAGACCCAGTACTTC. Protein product: CSVAGQGEETQYF.

This clonotype has more than one count but fewer than ten. The rearrangement joins TRBV5-1 to TRBJ2-3; 13 positions agree with TRBD2. Looked up from germline, CDR1 is SGHRS and CDR2 is YFSETQ. The CDR3 runs to 19 residues. The V segment lost 3 bases and the J segment 0 bases; nucleotides outside the gene matches: 10. The CDR3 protein is CASSSTLAGGPSSTDTQYF. The CDR3 region has the DNA TGCGCCAGCAGCTCTACACTAGCGGGAGGGCCCTCTAGCACAGATACGCAGTATTTT.

This clonotype was seen repeatedly, ten times or more. The chain combines TRBV20-1 with TRBJ2-1; the D gene could be TRBD1 or TRBD2 (6 bases each). Trimming cost V 3 bases and J 4 bases, with 25 bases left between them. This CDR3 contains 18 residues. CDR1 and CDR2 from the germline V gene are DFQATT and SNEGSKA (reference sequence). CDR3 amino acids: CSARPPGATPTFYNEQFF. DNA of the CDR3: TGCAGTGCTAGGCCGCCGGGGGCTACTCCCACCTTTTACAATGAGCAGTTCTTC.

This chain connects TRBV6-1 to TRBJ1-1, with a weak D call TRBD1 (5 bases). V dropped 2 bases and J dropped 1 base, with 11 bases sitting between them. The CDR3 has 15 amino acids. Germline CDR1 and CDR2: MNHNS and SASEGT. Here the CDR3 DNA reads TGTGCCAGCAGTGAATGGTCAGGGCAGAACACTGAAGCTTTCTTT. Amino acids: CASSEWSGQNTEAFF.

This clonotype was observed a few times. The chain recombines TRBV6-5 with TRBJ2-5; D is unclear. CDR3 length: 14 residues. In germline, CDR1 is MNHEY, CDR2 SVGAGI. V was pared by 0 bases and J by 5 bases, with 10 bases between. The CDR3 DNA sequence: TGTGCCAGCAGTTACTCAGGTCCCTCGGAGACCCAGTACTTC. It specifies CASSYSGPSETQYF.

Only a few counts were recorded for this clonotype. The chain combines TRBV7-9 with TRBJ2-1; 8 bases align to TRBD1. J gave up 7 bases and V 5 bases, and 4 bases lay outside the gene matches. CDR3 length equals 13 residues. Germline lookup yields CDR1 SEHNR and CDR2 FQNEAQ (reference sequence). In nucleotides, the CDR3 is TGTGCCAGCAGCACCCGACAGGGGAATGAGCAGTTCTTC. Amino acids: CASSTRQGNEQFF.

The rearrangement links TRBV7-9 to TRBJ2-3; 9 bases fit TRBD2. The CDR3 extends over 15 amino acids. Trimming at V came to 2 bases and at J to 3 bases, leaving 3 bases not matched to a gene. CDR1 is SEHNR and CDR2 is FQNEAQ in the germline V gene (reference sequence). CDR3 residues: CASSLTSGPTDTQYF. For the CDR3, the DNA is TGTGCCAGCAGCTTAACTAGCGGGCCGACAGATACGCAGTATTTT.

This clonotype appeared a few times. The chain employs TRBV24-1 and TRBJ2-1, with 14 positions matching TRBD2. This CDR3 spans 18 amino acids. Germline V gene sequence: CDR1 KGHDR, CDR2 SFDVKD. V trimming: 4 bases; J trimming: 2 bases; junction bases outside the gene matches: 6. The CDR3 DNA is TGTGCCACCAGTGACATCGGACTAGCGGGAGGAACCTACAATGAGCAGTTCTTC. This codes for CATSDIGLAGGTYNEQFF.

The rearrangement uses TRBV6-1 and TRBJ1-5; D possibly corresponds to TRBD1 (6 bases). The V gene's germline CDR1 is MNHNS and CDR2 SASEGT. Between the trimmed V and J ends, which lost 5 bases and 4 bases, there was a span of 15 bases. This CDR3 has 15 amino acids. CDR3 region: CASSTSGARNQPQHF. The CDR3 DNA is TGTGCCAGCAGTACATCAGGGGCCCGAAATCAGCCCCAGCATTTT.

This clonotype has just a few counts. This chain connects TRBV2 to TRBJ2-1, with 7 bases matching TRBD1. CDR1 SNHLY and CDR2 FYNNEI come from the germline V gene. The J segment lost 4 bases and the V segment lost 3 bases, leaving 6 bases of the junction unmatched. CDR3 length: 15 amino acids. CDR3 DNA: TGTGCCAGCAGTGACAGGGGGATACGATACAATGAGCAGTTCTTC. Translated, it gives CASSDRGIRYNEQFF.

As to this clonotype: A much larger clone sits a single nucleotide away, making a read error possible. V is TRBV6-5 and J is TRBJ1-4, with 7 bases aligning to TRBD1. Per germline, CDR1 MNHEY and CDR2 SVGAGI. This CDR3 spans 14 amino acids. Written as DNA, the CDR3 is TGTGTCAGCAGTTACTACGGGACAGATGAAAAACTGTTTTTT. Translation gives CVSSYYGTDEKLFF.

This clonotype has more than one count but fewer than ten. The rearrangement uses TRBV24-1 and TRBJ2-2; D possibly corresponds to TRBD1 (6 bases). Germline V lookup: CDR1 KGHDR, CDR2 SFDVKD. V lost 4 bases and J 0 bases, leaving 11 bases between the germline ends. CDR3 length: 16 amino acids. The CDR3, as DNA: TGTGCCACCAGTGACCCCAGGGGAACGAACACCGGGGAGCTGTTTTTT. Translating it yields CATSDPRGTNTGELFF.

This clonotype was recorded many times. The chain employs TRBV29-1 and TRBJ2-2; D remains ambiguous. Trimming took off 7 bases at V and 5 bases at J, with 14 bases between the two ends. The length of the CDR3 is 13 residues. Germline V gene data show CDR1 as SQVTM and CDR2 as ANQGSEA. This CDR3 reads CSARHAETGELFF. The CDR3 DNA sequence: TGCAGCGCCCGACACGCTGAAACCGGGGAGCTGTTTTTT.

This clonotype was picked up many times. The CDR3 region has the DNA TGTGCCAGCAGTTTAGCAGCAGGGTATGGCTACACCTTC. This translates into CASSLAAGYGYTF. V and J are TRBV12-3 or TRBV12-4 and TRBJ1-2; TRBD1 might be the D (5 bases). The CDR3 runs to 13 residues. V was shortened by 0 bases and J by 5 bases, with 7 bases between the two germline ends.

This chain uses TRBV9 with TRBJ1-1; tentatively, D is TRBD1 (5 bases). V shed 3 bases and J shed 0 bases, with 9 bases lying between them. Germline CDR1 is SGDLS and CDR2 is YYNGEE. This CDR3 comprises 14 residues. CDR3 sequence: CASSGGPLNTEAFF. The DNA of the CDR3 is TGTGCCAGCAGCGGGGGACCGCTGAACACTGAAGCTTTCTTT.

This clonotype came up a few times. This CDR3 is CSARDQGYPYGANVLTF. Written as DNA, the CDR3 is TGCAGTGCTAGAGATCAAGGATACCCATATGGGGCCAACGTCCTGACTTTC. The genes are TRBV20-1 and TRBJ2-6; no clear D. CDR1 DFQATT and CDR2 SNEGSKA come from the germline V gene (reference sequence). With 0 bases removed from V and 3 bases from J, the gap between germline ends came to 15 bases. The CDR3 spans 17 residues.

This clonotype was seen repeatedly, ten times or more. The chain combines TRBV6-1 with TRBJ1-3; possibly TRBD1 for D (6 bases). V lost 2 bases to trimming and J lost 0 bases, with 11 bases between them. CDR1 is MNHNS and CDR2 is SASEGT in the germline V gene. The CDR3 runs 16 residues. CDR3 protein: CASSESSGASGNTIYF. The DNA of the CDR3 is TGTGCCAGCAGTGAATCGTCAGGGGCCTCTGGAAACACCATATATTTT.

This clonotype showed up many times. The rearrangement uses TRBV2 and TRBJ1-5; 9 positions agree with TRBD1. Unmatched junction bases numbered 4, after V lost 6 bases and J lost 4 bases. CDR1 SNHLY and CDR2 FYNNEI come from the germline V gene. This CDR3 has 14 amino acids. Written as DNA, the CDR3 is TGTGCCAGCAGGGAGGACAGGGGTAATCAGCCCCAGCATTTT. Its translation is CASREDRGNQPQHF. Together with reference TRBV2 and TRBJ1-5, the CDR3 gives the full variable domain: EPEVTQTPSHQVTQMGQEVILRCVPISNHLYFYWYRQILGQKVEFLVSFYNNEISEKSEIFDDQFSVERPDGSNFTLKIRSTKLEDSAMYFCASREDRGNQPQHFGDGTRLSIL.

The V gene is TRBV6-5, the J gene TRBJ1-3, with TRBD1 as a possible D gene (5 bases). Germline V CDR1 and CDR2: MNHEY, SVGAGI. CDR3 length: 16 amino acids. Trimming took 0 bases from V and 2 from J, leaving 11 bases between them. The CDR3 DNA follows: TGTGCCAGCAGTTACTCCTTAGTGGGGGCTGGAAACACCATATATTTT. This encodes CASSYSLVGAGNTIYF.

This chain joins TRBV3-1 and TRBJ2-3; D perhaps matches TRBD2 (5 bases). The CDR3 loop spans 16 amino acids. Germline assignment: CDR1 LGHDT and CDR2 YNNKEL (reference sequence). V gave up 4 bases and J gave up 0 bases, with 14 bases separating them. Here the CDR3 reads CASSLRLSSSTDTQYF. The CDR3 coding sequence is TGTGCCAGCAGCCTGCGACTATCCTCTAGCACAGATACGCAGTATTTT.

A few counts support this clonotype. This rearrangement joins TRBV4-1 to TRBJ2-3; tentatively, D is TRBD1 (6 bases). CDR3 length equals 13 residues. Trimming pared 11 bases from V and 4 bases from J, leaving 16 bases between. Germline CDR1 reads MGHRA; CDR2 reads YSYEKL. CDR3 nucleotide sequence: TGCGCCGTCGAGGGGGAGAGACCAGATACGCAGTATTTT. As protein: CAVEGERPDTQYF.

V usage is TRBV27 and J usage is TRBJ1-1, with 7 positions matching TRBD1. V dropped 4 bases and J dropped 1; count of bases not matched to a gene: 12. The germline V gene encodes CDR1 MNHEY and CDR2 SMNVEV (reference sequence). CDR3 size: 17 residues. In DNA, the CDR3 is TGTGCCAGCAGTTCCGGGACAGCTACTTGGCGGAACACTGAAGCTTTCTTT. Translating it yields CASSSGTATWRNTEAFF.

This clonotype has just a few counts. V is TRBV15 and J is TRBJ2-5; D is ambiguous. V lost 0 bases, J lost 5 bases, and 13 bases lay in between. This CDR3 is built from 15 residues. The V gene's germline CDR1 is LNHNV and CDR2 YYDKDF (reference sequence). Here the CDR3 DNA reads TGTGCCACCAGCAGAGAAAGGAGTTCTGGGGAGACCCAGTACTTC. Protein sequence: CATSRERSSGETQYF.

The gene calls are TRBV5-1 and TRBJ2-7, with D perhaps matching TRBD2 (5 bases). The length of the CDR3 is 14 residues. CDR1 and CDR2 (germline): SGHRS, YFSETQ. V was trimmed by 2 bases and J by 6 bases, leaving 15 bases between them. The DNA for the CDR3 is TGCGCCAGCAGCTTACCCGACCGAGGGAGCGAGCAGTACTTC. Translation gives CASSLPDRGSEQYF.

In its sample, this clonotype was seen a few times. The chain combines TRBV5-4 with TRBJ2-4; 10 nucleotides agree with TRBD1. Germline CDR1 SGHNT, CDR2 YYREEE (reference sequence). The CDR3 sequence is 17 residues long. V trimming: 1 base; J trimming: 8 bases; junction bases outside the gene matches: 12. As DNA, the CDR3 is TGTGCCAGCAGCTTGATAGGGAGACAGGGGGCTCGGGACATTCAGTACTTC. As protein: CASSLIGRQGARDIQYF.

The rearrangement joins TRBV27 to TRBJ1-4; D is unresolved. From germline, CDR1 is MNHEY and CDR2 SMNVEV (reference sequence). This CDR3 is built from 14 residues. V lost 5 bases to trimming and J lost 5 bases, with 12 bases between them. The CDR3 region has the DNA TGTGCCAGCAGTCCGGGCCAAATAAATGAAAAACTGTTTTTT. Translated, it gives CASSPGQINEKLFF.

This clonotype has a handful of counts. The gene calls are TRBV7-9 and TRBJ1-6; D not certain. V shed 2 bases and J shed 5 bases, with 10 bases lying between them. There are 15 residues in the CDR3. From germline, CDR1 is SEHNR and CDR2 FQNEAQ (reference sequence). The CDR3 DNA reads as TGTGCCAGCAGCTTACAGAGCAGGAATAATTCACCCCTCCACTTT. Its translation: CASSLQSRNNSPLHF.

V usage is TRBV24-1 and J usage is TRBJ1-6; TRBD1 matches 8 bases. This CDR3 contains 16 residues. Germline CDR1 is KGHDR and CDR2 is SFDVKD. V gave up 4 bases and J gave up 5 bases; unmatched junction bases: 6. The chain's CDR3 is CATSDRKQGDNSPLHF. The CDR3 DNA reads TGTGCCACCAGTGACCGGAAACAGGGGGATAATTCACCCCTCCACTTT.